Listed below are T cell receptor beta chains from one sample, sequenced in a study of blood T cells in healthy people across ages. From the 5' RACE reads, TCRdb called clonotypes with MiXCR, one entry per CDR3 protein. The sample carries hundreds of thousands of distinct CDR3 sequences, 25% to 30% recorded once. Sample: blood. The receptors come from a woman of 80 years or more in good health. Both conserved end residues are part of each CDR3. Each record gives: D gene, clone size, V gene, J gene, CDR3 protein, CDR3 DNA. A D gene is named only where the DNA matches it firmly. Size values are once, few and many counts, or a class for expanded clones, and some rows have none.

>NA|many|TRBV7-9|TRBJ1-2
CASSLAGSHSYGYTF
TGTGCCAGCAGCTTAGCAGGGTCCCACAGCTATGGCTACACCTTC
>TRBD2|NA|TRBV7-2|TRBJ2-1
CASSLAGSGGARNEQFF
TGTGCCAGCAGCTTAGCGGGTAGCGGGGGGGCCAGGAATGAGCAGTTCTTC
>TRBD2|many|TRBV24-1|TRBJ2-4
CATSDSGSSGKPAKNIQYF
TGTGCCACCAGTGATTCGGGATCAAGCGGGAAGCCTGCCAAAAACATTCAGTACTTC
>TRBD1|NA|TRBV5-1|TRBJ2-7
CAGSLGDSYEQYF
TGCGCCGGCAGCCTGGGGGACAGTTACGAGCAGTACTTC
>TRBD1|many|TRBV6-2/TRBV6-3|TRBJ2-3
CASSYMDRAFADTQYF
TGTGCCAGCAGTTACATGGACAGGGCTTTCGCAGATACGCAGTATTTT
>NA|few|TRBV7-2|TRBJ1-4
CASSLDRLGGANEKLFF
TGTGCCAGCAGCTTAGATAGGTTGGGGGGAGCTAATGAAAAACTGTTTTTT
>NA|few|TRBV21-1|TRBJ2-7
CASSKVPPSSSYEQYF
TGTGCCAGCAGCAAAGTGCCACCCTCCAGCTCCTACGAGCAGTACTTC
>NA|NA|TRBV12-3/TRBV12-4|TRBJ2-3
CASSLLPQVSADTQYF
TGTGCCAGCAGTTTACTCCCTCAGGTAAGCGCAGATACGCAGTATTTT
>TRBD1|many|TRBV6-6|TRBJ2-1
CASSNQDRDRGFF
TGTGCCAGCAGTAACCAAGACCGGGACAGGGGGTTCTTC
>TRBD2|once|TRBV5-5|TRBJ2-5
CTSSLAVSGGDLQETQYF
TGTACCAGCAGCTTGGCCGTTAGCGGGGGGGACCTCCAAGAGACCCAGTACTTC
>TRBD1|few|TRBV20-1|TRBJ1-6
CSARTPHRGQGQSYNSPLHF
TGCAGTGCTCGGACCCCGCATAGGGGACAGGGGCAATCCTATAATTCACCCCTCCACTTT
>NA|many|TRBV7-2|TRBJ1-2
CASSPSHHNGRYGYTF
TGTGCCAGCAGCCCCTCCCACCATAACGGCCGCTATGGCTACACCTTC
>NA|once|TRBV7-9|TRBJ2-1
CAGSAFGGTGNEQFF
TGTGCCGGCAGTGCCTTCGGAGGTACGGGGAATGAGCAGTTCTTC
>NA|NA|TRBV28|TRBJ2-5
CASRTYQETQYF
TGTGCCAGCAGGACGTACCAAGAGACCCAGTACTTC
>NA|NA|TRBV7-2|TRBJ2-1
CASSLGGLAAQFF
TGTGCCAGCAGCTTAGGGGGGCTAGCGGCGCAGTTCTTC
>NA|many|TRBV6-6|TRBJ2-3
CASSRGLISTDTQYF
TGTGCCAGCAGCCGCGGACTGATAAGCACAGATACGCAGTATTTT
>NA|many|TRBV3-1|TRBJ2-3
CASSKHGAREQVDTQYF
TGTGCCAGCAGCAAACACGGAGCCAGGGAACAGGTAGATACGCAGTATTTT
>NA|NA|TRBV2|TRBJ1-5
CASSLTFDSRNQPQHF
TGTGCCAGCAGCCTGACGTTTGACAGCCGCAATCAGCCCCAGCATTTT
>NA|many|TRBV28|TRBJ2-7
CASSLMGTLSYEQYF
TGTGCCAGCAGTTTAATGGGGACACTTTCCTACGAGCAGTACTTC
>NA|NA|TRBV27|TRBJ2-7
CASRTSSSYEQYF
TGTGCCAGCAGAACCTCTAGCTCCTACGAGCAGTACTTC
>TRBD1|NA|TRBV10-3|TRBJ2-1
CAISGGQGNNEQFF
TGTGCCATCAGTGGGGGACAGGGGAACAATGAGCAGTTCTTC
>TRBD2|few|TRBV10-3|TRBJ2-1
CAISDPNGGAGDEQFF
TGTGCCATCAGTGACCCTAACGGGGGGGCGGGAGATGAGCAGTTCTTC
>NA|NA|TRBV11-3|TRBJ2-1
CASGLDRRWGEQFF
TGTGCCAGCGGCTTAGATAGGAGATGGGGTGAGCAGTTCTTC
>TRBD1|NA|TRBV12-3/TRBV12-4|TRBJ2-7
CASSQQTGTYEQYF
TGTGCCAGCAGCCAGCAGACAGGGACCTACGAGCAGTACTTC
>NA|NA|TRBV7-2|TRBJ2-7
CASSDFAYEQYF
TGTGCCAGCAGCGATTTCGCCTACGAGCAGTACTTC
>NA|many|TRBV7-2|TRBJ1-6
CASSSTGGGVGNSPLHF
TGTGCCAGCAGCTCCACTGGCGGGGGCGTTGGTAATTCACCCCTCCACTTT
>NA|NA|TRBV6-2/TRBV6-3|TRBJ1-2
CASSSAGGGGYTF
TGTGCCAGCAGTTCTGCGGGTGGGGGCGGCTACACCTTC
>NA|many|TRBV4-1|TRBJ2-5
CASSLDLQGRGTQYF
TGCGCCAGCAGCCTGGACCTCCAGGGCCGGGGGACCCAGTACTTC
>TRBD1|few|TRBV5-1|TRBJ1-2
CASSLTDRVYGYTF
TGCGCCAGCAGTCTCACGGACAGGGTTTATGGCTACACCTTC
>NA|many|TRBV10-2|TRBJ2-4
CASSERLASAKNIQYF
TGCGCCAGCAGTGAAAGGCTAGCGTCAGCCAAAAACATTCAGTACTTC
>TRBD1|many|TRBV7-6|TRBJ2-7
CASSAPGQGSHEQYF
TGTGCCAGCAGCGCTCCGGGACAGGGTTCCCACGAGCAGTACTTC
>TRBD1|many|TRBV7-9|TRBJ1-6
CASSPKPTTGVGSPLHF
TGTGCCAGCAGCCCTAAGCCTACGACAGGGGTGGGTTCACCCCTCCACTTT
>TRBD1|NA|TRBV11-2|TRBJ2-1
CASSAQGDNEQFF
TGTGCCAGCAGCGCGCAGGGGGACAATGAGCAGTTCTTC
>NA|NA|TRBV12-3/TRBV12-4|TRBJ1-1
CASSRRGAKTEAFF
TGTGCCAGCAGTAGACGGGGGGCGAAGACTGAAGCTTTCTTT
>NA|NA|TRBV3-1|TRBJ1-6
CASSQAGIASPLHF
TGTGCCAGCAGCCAAGCGGGGATAGCTTCACCCCTCCACTTT
>TRBD1|NA|TRBV28|TRBJ1-2
CASSYPGQGGGYTF
TGTGCCAGCAGTTATCCGGGACAGGGCGGTGGCTACACCTTC
>NA|NA|TRBV12-3/TRBV12-4|TRBJ2-7
CASREGPGRYEQYF
TGTGCCAGCAGAGAGGGGCCGGGACGCTACGAGCAGTACTTC
>NA|few|TRBV30|TRBJ1-6
CAWSVTNNSPLHF
TGTGCCTGGAGTGTAACGAATAATTCACCCCTCCACTTT
>TRBD2|many|TRBV6-6|TRBJ2-1
CASSYTSGGSYNEQFF
TGTGCCAGCAGTTACACCAGCGGGGGGAGCTACAATGAGCAGTTCTTC
>TRBD2|many|TRBV14|TRBJ2-5
CASSHLFSRGQETQYF
TGTGCCAGCAGCCATCTGTTTTCGCGGGGGCAAGAGACCCAGTACTTC
>NA|NA|TRBV3-1|TRBJ1-5
CASSQTGTVSNQLQHF
TGTGCCAGCAGCCAAACCGGGACCGTTAGCAATCAGCTCCAGCATTTT
>NA|many|TRBV7-2|TRBJ1-2
CASSPLMGQKANYGYTF
TGTGCCAGCAGCCCTCTGATGGGGCAGAAAGCTAACTATGGCTACACCTTC
>NA|few|TRBV5-6|TRBJ2-4
CASTLLGLAKNIQYF
TGTGCCAGCACCCTGCTCGGCTTAGCCAAAAACATTCAGTACTTC
>TRBD1|many|TRBV20-1|TRBJ2-5
CSARTGKETQYF
TGCAGCGCCCGGACAGGGAAAGAGACCCAGTACTTC
>NA|many|TRBV12-3/TRBV12-4|TRBJ2-1
CASSFRRGLRRFF
TGTGCCAGCAGTTTTAGGAGGGGACTGAGGAGGTTCTTC
>NA|NA|TRBV18|TRBJ2-3
CASSPLVRQADTQYF
TGTGCCAGCTCACCACTAGTCCGACAGGCAGATACGCAGTATTTT
>NA|many|TRBV5-1|TRBJ2-5
CASSLMTPGQETQYF
TGCGCCAGCAGCTTGATGACACCTGGGCAAGAGACCCAGTACTTC
>TRBD1|few|TRBV6-1|TRBJ2-7
CASSERTGDYEQYF
TGTGCCAGCAGTGAACGCACAGGGGACTACGAGCAGTACTTC
>TRBD2|NA|TRBV28|TRBJ2-1
CASRGLAGGWSYNEQFF
TGTGCCAGCAGAGGACTAGCGGGAGGGTGGTCCTACAATGAGCAGTTCTTC
>TRBD1|few|TRBV7-9|TRBJ1-2
CASSPDRESGYTF
TGTGCCAGCAGCCCGGACAGGGAGAGTGGCTACACCTTC
>TRBD2|many|TRBV20-1|TRBJ2-3
CSAAGLAGEFTDTQYF
TGCAGTGCTGCAGGACTAGCGGGGGAGTTCACAGATACGCAGTATTTT
>NA|NA|TRBV12-3/TRBV12-4|TRBJ2-7
CARLTRPGTASYEQYF
TGTGCCAGGCTTACGCGGCCCGGGACGGCGAGCTACGAGCAGTACTTC
>NA|many|TRBV5-1|TRBJ2-5
CASSLERGARETQYF
TGCGCCAGCAGCTTGGAACGGGGGGCCCGAGAGACCCAGTACTTC
>TRBD2|many|TRBV20-1|TRBJ2-5
CSARDASGGQETQYF
TGCAGTGCTAGAGATGCCAGCGGGGGACAAGAGACCCAGTACTTC